This is a list of T cell receptor beta chains from one sample in a study of cytomegalovirus exposure and HLA in healthy donors. Clones were read by immunoSEQ multiplex PCR, and TCRdb kept only the in-frame ones, dropping some. The sample has roughly 160,000 clones, around 80% seen once. The source material was PBMCs. All receptors come from a woman in her 40s in good health and CMV-seropositive. Both conserved end residues are part of each CDR3. Each record gives: J gene, D gene, V gene, clone size, CDR3 protein, CDR3 DNA. D genes are given only for firm matches. Size values are once, few and many counts, or a class for expanded clones, and some rows have none.

j_gene: TRBJ1-5
d_gene: NA
v_gene: TRBV19
abundance: NA
CDR3aa: CASRKGDGAQHF
CDR3nt: TGTGCCAGTCGGAAGGGGGATGGGGCCCAGCATTTT

j_gene: TRBJ1-5
d_gene: TRBD1
v_gene: TRBV28
abundance: NA
CDR3aa: CASSSGSGTGGNQPQHF
CDR3nt: TGTGCCAGCAGTTCAGGAAGCGGGACAGGGGGGAATCAGCCCCAGCATTTT

j_gene: TRBJ1-1
d_gene: TRBD1
v_gene: TRBV19
abundance: NA
CDR3aa: CASRGPGGPKTEAFF
CDR3nt: TGTGCCAGTAGGGGACCAGGGGGACCGAAGACTGAAGCTTTCTTT

j_gene: TRBJ1-1
d_gene: NA
v_gene: TRBV19
abundance: NA
CDR3aa: CASSVTSDTEAFF
CDR3nt: TGTGCCAGTAGCGTCACTTCGGACACTGAAGCTTTCTTT

j_gene: TRBJ2-7
d_gene: NA
v_gene: TRBV6-5
abundance: NA
CDR3aa: CASSSLSSGTSYEQYF
CDR3nt: TGTGCCAGCAGTTCCCTAAGTAGCGGTACCTCCTACGAGCAGTACTTC

j_gene: TRBJ2-7
d_gene: NA
v_gene: TRBV30
abundance: NA
CDR3aa: CAWSGATSNHEQYF
CDR3nt: TGTGCCTGGAGTGGGGCTACTAGCAACCACGAGCAGTACTTC

j_gene: TRBJ1-1
d_gene: NA
v_gene: TRBV27
abundance: NA
CDR3aa: CASSSPSTGRTEAFF
CDR3nt: TGTGCCAGCAGTTCTCCCTCGACAGGAAGGACTGAAGCTTTCTTT

j_gene: TRBJ2-5
d_gene: NA
v_gene: TRBV7-8
abundance: NA
CDR3aa: CASSLVGGTTGSGETQYF
CDR3nt: TGTGCCAGCAGCTTAGTGGGGGGTACGACAGGGAGTGGAGAGACCCAGTACTTC

j_gene: TRBJ1-2
d_gene: TRBD1
v_gene: TRBV28
abundance: NA
CDR3aa: CASSSTDRGYGYTF
CDR3nt: TGTGCCAGCAGTTCCACGGACAGGGGTTATGGCTACACCTTC

j_gene: TRBJ2-1
d_gene: NA
v_gene: TRBV2
abundance: NA
CDR3aa: CASKWSSGGSRPEQFF
CDR3nt: TGTGCCAGCAAATGGTCTTCGGGCGGGTCCAGGCCTGAGCAGTTCTTC

j_gene: TRBJ1-1
d_gene: NA
v_gene: TRBV28
abundance: NA
CDR3aa: CATESNTEAFF
CDR3nt: TGTGCCACCGAGAGTAACACTGAAGCTTTCTTT

j_gene: TRBJ2-7
d_gene: NA
v_gene: TRBV7-8
abundance: NA
CDR3aa: CASSLDRQGGQYF
CDR3nt: TGTGCCAGCAGCTTAGATCGACAGGGAGGGCAGTACTTC

j_gene: TRBJ2-3
d_gene: NA
v_gene: TRBV7-9
abundance: NA
CDR3aa: CASSPLASTDTQYF
CDR3nt: TGTGCCAGCAGCCCCCTTGCGAGCACAGATACGCAGTATTTT

j_gene: TRBJ1-1
d_gene: TRBD1
v_gene: TRBV28
abundance: NA
CDR3aa: CASSIPTGGNTEASF
CDR3nt: TGTGCCAGCAGTATACCGACAGGGGGGAACACTGAAGCTTCCTTT

j_gene: TRBJ2-1
d_gene: NA
v_gene: TRBV7-3
abundance: NA
CDR3aa: CASSPFNGEQFF
CDR3nt: TGTGCCAGCAGCCCATTTAACGGTGAGCAGTTCTTC

j_gene: TRBJ2-3
d_gene: TRBD2
v_gene: TRBV7-3
abundance: NA
CDR3aa: CASSQGLAESTDTQYF
CDR3nt: TGTGCCAGCAGCCAGGGACTAGCGGAAAGCACAGATACGCAGTATTTT

j_gene: TRBJ2-7
d_gene: NA
v_gene: TRBV28
abundance: NA
CDR3aa: CASSLELAPVYESYF
CDR3nt: TGTGCCAGCAGTTTAGAGCTAGCGCCGGTCTACGAGTCGTACTTC

j_gene: TRBJ2-4
d_gene: NA
v_gene: TRBV12-1
abundance: NA
CDR3aa: CASSFGNADRGRLNIQYF
CDR3nt: TGTGCCAGCAGCTTTGGGAACGCGGACAGGGGAAGGCTAAACATTCAGTACTTC

j_gene: TRBJ2-3
d_gene: TRBD1
v_gene: TRBV5-1
abundance: NA
CDR3aa: CASSSLIQGARDTQYF
CDR3nt: TGCGCCAGCAGCTCGTTGATACAGGGGGCGAGGGATACGCAGTATTTT

j_gene: TRBJ2-1
d_gene: NA
v_gene: TRBV19
abundance: NA
CDR3aa: CASSIGVAGGSYNEQFF
CDR3nt: TGTGCCAGTAGTATAGGTGTAGCTGGAGGGTCCTACAATGAGCAGTTCTTC

j_gene: TRBJ2-7
d_gene: TRBD2
v_gene: TRBV30
abundance: NA
CDR3aa: CAWRSAGFPYEQYF
CDR3nt: TGTGCCTGGAGGTCAGCGGGATTCCCCTACGAGCAGTACTTC

j_gene: TRBJ1-1
d_gene: NA
v_gene: TRBV10-3
abundance: NA
CDR3aa: CAISESIRSNTEAFF
CDR3nt: TGTGCCATCAGTGAGTCGATTCGCAGTAACACTGAAGCTTTCTTT

j_gene: TRBJ2-1
d_gene: NA
v_gene: TRBV5-4
abundance: NA
CDR3aa: CASSRTGGAYNEQFF
CDR3nt: TGTGCCAGCAGCCGCACGGGGGGCGCCTACAATGAGCAGTTCTTC

j_gene: TRBJ2-7
d_gene: TRBD1
v_gene: TRBV10-3
abundance: NA
CDR3aa: CAISKTGAYEQYF
CDR3nt: TGTGCCATCAGCAAAACAGGGGCGTACGAGCAGTACTTC

j_gene: TRBJ2-1
d_gene: TRBD2
v_gene: TRBV27
abundance: NA
CDR3aa: CASSLWGGGPNEQFF
CDR3nt: TGTGCCAGCAGTTTGTGGGGGGGAGGGCCCAATGAGCAGTTCTTC

j_gene: TRBJ1-1
d_gene: NA
v_gene: TRBV28
abundance: NA
CDR3aa: CASSLVSGNTEAFF
CDR3nt: TGTGCCAGCAGTTTAGTTTCCGGGAACACTGAAGCTTTCTTT

j_gene: TRBJ2-1
d_gene: NA
v_gene: TRBV11-2
abundance: NA
CDR3aa: CASSLDYANNEQFF
CDR3nt: TGTGCCAGCAGCTTAGATTATGCTAACAATGAGCAGTTCTTC

j_gene: TRBJ2-1
d_gene: NA
v_gene: TRBV18
abundance: NA
CDR3aa: CASSPLPGSAVSNEQFF
CDR3nt: TGTGCCAGCTCACCACTGCCCGGGAGCGCCGTGAGCAATGAGCAGTTCTTC

j_gene: TRBJ2-5
d_gene: NA
v_gene: TRBV30
abundance: NA
CDR3aa: CAWSALGLPEETQYF
CDR3nt: TGTGCCTGGAGTGCCCTGGGGCTCCCCGAAGAGACCCAGTACTTC

j_gene: TRBJ1-4
d_gene: TRBD1
v_gene: TRBV27
abundance: few
CDR3aa: CASSFRGRSNEKLFF
CDR3nt: TGTGCCAGCAGTTTCAGGGGGCGCAGCAACGAAAAACTGTTTTTT

j_gene: TRBJ1-3
d_gene: TRBD1
v_gene: TRBV5-4
abundance: NA
CDR3aa: CAITRDRGNTIYF
CDR3nt: TGTGCCATCACCCGGGACAGGGGAAACACCATATATTTT

j_gene: TRBJ2-2
d_gene: NA
v_gene: TRBV5-1
abundance: NA
CDR3aa: CASSLSLANTGELFF
CDR3nt: TGCGCCAGCAGCTTGTCACTCGCGAACACCGGGGAGCTGTTTTTT

j_gene: TRBJ2-1
d_gene: TRBD2
v_gene: TRBV15
abundance: NA
CDR3aa: CATSRFTSGKNNEQFF
CDR3nt: TGTGCCACCAGCAGATTTACTAGCGGAAAAAACAATGAGCAGTTCTTC

j_gene: TRBJ1-1
d_gene: NA
v_gene: TRBV18
abundance: NA
CDR3aa: CASSLTLTPGQANTEAFF
CDR3nt: TGTGCCAGCTCACTAACCCTAACTCCTGGACAAGCCAACACTGAAGCTTTCTTT

j_gene: TRBJ2-1
d_gene: TRBD2
v_gene: TRBV5-1
abundance: few
CDR3aa: CASSLQTSADTLQFF
CDR3nt: TGCGCCAGCAGCCTGCAGACTAGCGCGGACACTCTCCAGTTCTTC

j_gene: TRBJ1-2
d_gene: NA
v_gene: TRBV5-1
abundance: NA
CDR3aa: CASSLGGGEGYGYTF
CDR3nt: TGCGCCAGCAGCTTGGGCGGGGGAGAAGGTTATGGCTACACCTTC

j_gene: TRBJ2-7
d_gene: TRBD2
v_gene: TRBV11-2
abundance: few
CDR3aa: CASSSLAGAFHEQYF
CDR3nt: TGTGCCAGCAGCTCTCTAGCGGGAGCATTCCACGAGCAGTACTTC

j_gene: TRBJ2-1
d_gene: NA
v_gene: TRBV18
abundance: NA
CDR3aa: CASSLQGRGAYNEQFF
CDR3nt: TGTGCCAGCTCCCTACAGGGACGGGGGGCCTACAATGAGCAGTTCTTC

j_gene: TRBJ2-1
d_gene: TRBD2
v_gene: TRBV6-7
abundance: NA
CDR3aa: CASSYVLAGYNEQFF
CDR3nt: TGTGCCAGCAGTTACGTGCTAGCGGGGTACAATGAGCAGTTCTTC

j_gene: TRBJ2-5
d_gene: NA
v_gene: TRBV4-2
abundance: once
CDR3aa: CASSQDGGGYQETQYF
CDR3nt: TGTGCCAGCAGCCAAGATGGTGGGGGGTACCAAGAGACCCAGTACTTC

j_gene: TRBJ1-5
d_gene: NA
v_gene: TRBV7-2
abundance: few
CDR3aa: CASSSGLMSQPQHF
CDR3nt: TGTGCCAGCAGCTCAGGACTCATGAGCCAGCCCCAGCATTTT

j_gene: TRBJ2-5
d_gene: TRBD2
v_gene: TRBV6-6
abundance: NA
CDR3aa: CASSYLAGETQYF
CDR3nt: TGTGCCAGCAGTTATCTAGCGGGAGAGACCCAGTACTTC

j_gene: TRBJ1-1
d_gene: NA
v_gene: TRBV7-6
abundance: few
CDR3aa: CASSLGGRDTEAFF
CDR3nt: TGTGCCAGCAGCTTAGGGGGGCGCGACACTGAAGCTTTCTTT

j_gene: TRBJ2-7
d_gene: TRBD2
v_gene: TRBV7-2
abundance: once
CDR3aa: CASSFGRAYYEQYF
CDR3nt: TGTGCCAGCAGCTTTGGGAGGGCCTACTACGAGCAGTACTTC

j_gene: TRBJ2-7
d_gene: NA
v_gene: TRBV5-8
abundance: NA
CDR3aa: CASRSRGSGEQYF
CDR3nt: TGTGCCAGCAGATCCAGGGGCTCAGGGGAGCAGTACTTC

j_gene: TRBJ2-3
d_gene: TRBD2
v_gene: TRBV11-2
abundance: NA
CDR3aa: CASSLNLAGGGHTDTQYF
CDR3nt: TGTGCCAGCAGCTTGAACCTAGCGGGAGGCGGGCACACAGATACGCAGTATTTT

j_gene: TRBJ2-7
d_gene: TRBD2
v_gene: TRBV7-9
abundance: NA
CDR3aa: CASSSLTSVYEQYF
CDR3nt: TGTGCCAGCAGCTCCCTAACTAGCGTCTACGAGCAGTACTTC

j_gene: TRBJ1-1
d_gene: NA
v_gene: TRBV7-3
abundance: once
CDR3aa: CASSLTGINQGIAEAFF
CDR3nt: TGTGCCAGCAGCTTAACGGGGATAAATCAGGGAATCGCTGAAGCTTTCTTT

j_gene: TRBJ2-4
d_gene: NA
v_gene: TRBV2
abundance: NA
CDR3aa: CASSEAADYAKNIQYF
CDR3nt: TGTGCCAGCAGTGAAGCGGCAGACTATGCCAAAAACATTCAGTACTTC

j_gene: TRBJ1-1
d_gene: NA
v_gene: TRBV19
abundance: NA
CDR3aa: CASTLARGGTEAFF
CDR3nt: TGTGCCAGTACCCTAGCGAGGGGTGGCACTGAAGCTTTCTTT

j_gene: TRBJ2-7
d_gene: TRBD1
v_gene: TRBV4-1
abundance: NA
CDR3aa: CASSQGTPGQGAYEQYF
CDR3nt: TGCGCCAGCAGCCAAGGGACACCGGGGCAGGGGGCTTACGAGCAGTACTTC

j_gene: TRBJ1-1
d_gene: NA
v_gene: TRBV7-3
abundance: few
CDR3aa: CASSLTPQGVSEAFF
CDR3nt: TGTGCCAGCAGCTTAACCCCACAGGGTGTCTCTGAAGCTTTCTTT

j_gene: TRBJ2-7
d_gene: NA
v_gene: TRBV10-3
abundance: NA
CDR3aa: CAISPRAVTYEQYF
CDR3nt: TGTGCCATCAGTCCCAGGGCGGTAACCTACGAGCAGTACTTC

j_gene: TRBJ2-2
d_gene: TRBD2
v_gene: TRBV28
abundance: NA
CDR3aa: CASTPRTSRVGELFF
CDR3nt: TGTGCCAGCACCCCTCGGACTAGTCGGGTCGGGGAGCTGTTTTTT

j_gene: TRBJ1-2
d_gene: NA
v_gene: TRBV2
abundance: few
CDR3aa: CASNPSPNYGYTF
CDR3nt: TGTGCCAGCAATCCGTCCCCTAACTATGGCTACACCTTC